The subject of this entry is one T cell receptor (beta chain). As yet, its antigen is unknown. Through a sample-barcoded 5' primer and a J-beta primer mix, a second PCR was run for roughly 6 to 12 cycles. In TCRdb, the 5' RACE reads were re-called with MiXCR into one record per CDR3 protein. The table has 800,000 or so distinct CDR3 sequences, around 25% seen once. This CDR3 is built from 15 residues. V lost 6 bases and J lost 4; bases outside the gene matches: 7. The germline CDR1 and CDR2 sequences are SGHTA and FQGTGA. This specimen belongs to a study of blood T cells in healthy people across ages. The study, taken as a whole, reports: Leaving the PBMCs unsorted stopped any conclusive comparison of naive versus antigen-experienced cells. Fewer expanded clones and more diversity marked long-lived versus aged donors.

The data also belong to a second study, concerning T cells of mothers and their children.

This sequence originates from a boy between 10 and 17 years old in good health. Sequencing input: blood. The gene calls are TRBV7-3 and TRBJ2-3, with 10 bases identical to TRBD1. CDR3 sequence (DNA): TGTGCCAGCAGGCCGACAGGGGGCGCCCCAGATACGCAGTATTTT. This sequence encodes CASRPTGGAPDTQYF.